The 30 T cell receptor beta chains below come from one sample, sequenced in a study of radiation and T cells in renal cell carcinoma. The time point was: blood 4 weeks post-SBRT, at nephrectomy. The treatment is: 15 Gy SBRT to primary tumor, nephrectomy 4 weeks later. The repertoire was sequenced with immunoSEQ multiplex PCR; TCRdb's copy has only in-frame clones and lacks some. The sample yields about 78,000 clones, 80% to 90% seen once. The sample was blood, taken from a patient whose treatment included radiotherapy and nephrectomy. Receptors originate from a woman in her sixties or seventies with renal cell carcinoma.

This clone came up a few times. V and J are TRBV5-4 and TRBJ2-7; unclear D gene. Germline V gene sequence: CDR1 SGHNT, CDR2 YYREEE (reference sequence). The CDR3 extends over 14 amino acids. V lost 4 bases, J lost 2 bases, and 13 bases lay in between. CDR3 in DNA: TGTGCCAGCAGCCGGGCAGGTGGTACCTACGAGCAGTACTTC. Protein sequence: CASSRAGGTYEQYF.

The chain combines TRBV5-1 with TRBJ2-2; no definite D call. Trimming took 0 bases from V and 3 from J, leaving 9 bases between them. This CDR3 is built from 15 residues. Germline CDR1 reads SGHRS; CDR2 reads YFSETQ. The CDR3 protein is CASSLESPDTGELFF. CDR3 DNA sequence: TGCGCCAGCAGCTTGGAGAGCCCTGACACCGGGGAGCTGTTTTTT.

The genes are TRBV7-3 and TRBJ2-1, with 12 positions matching TRBD1. This CDR3 has 16 amino acids. Trimming removed 0 bases from V and 7 bases from J; junction bases left unmatched: 4. In germline, CDR1 is SGHTA, CDR2 FQGTGA. The CDR3 nucleotides read TGTGCCAGCAGCTTAACGGGGACAGGGGGCTTTAATGAGCAGTTCTTC. Amino acid sequence: CASSLTGTGGFNEQFF. The whole variable domain, remainder taken from reference TRBV7-3 and TRBJ2-1, is GAGVSQTPSNKVTEKGKYVELRCDPISGHTALYWYRQSLGQGPEFLIYFQGTGAADDSGLPNDRFFAVRPEGSVSTLKIQRTERGDSAVYLCASSLTGTGGFNEQFFGPGTRLTVL.

This chain connects TRBV6-1 to TRBJ1-5; no clear D. The germline V and J ends were trimmed by 1 base and 0 bases, with 13 bases remaining between them. This CDR3 region has 17 residues. Germline V gene sequence: CDR1 MNHNS, CDR2 SASEGT. CDR3 DNA: TGTGCCAGCAGTGAAGAACGGAGGCCCTATAGCAATCAGCCCCAGCATTTT. Its translation is CASSEERRPYSNQPQHF.

V gene TRBV30 combines with J gene TRBJ1-2; TRBD1 matches 8 bases. Trimming cost V 0 bases and J 5 bases; bases outside gene matches: 14. Germline CDR1 is GTSNPN and CDR2 is SVGIG (reference sequence). This CDR3 region has 17 residues. This chain's CDR3 is CAWSVRSGQGAIYGYTF. The DNA of the CDR3 is TGTGCCTGGAGTGTACGCTCCGGGCAGGGGGCTATTTATGGCTACACCTTC.

Concerning this clone itself: This same CDR3 is encoded by further DNA sequences in the sample. This rearrangement joins TRBV6-5 to TRBJ1-5, with D unresolved. CDR3 size: 14 residues. The ends were cut back, 6 bases at V and 0 bases at J, with 9 bases in the middle. The germline V gene has CDR1 MNHEY and CDR2 SVGAGI. The CDR3 DNA reads as TGTGCCAGCAGGGCAGACAATAGCAATCAGCCCCAGCATTTT. This sequence encodes CASRADNSNQPQHF.

This rearrangement joins TRBV14 to TRBJ1-3; D gene uncertain. Germline V gives CDR1 SGHDN, CDR2 FVKESK. This CDR3 comprises 17 residues. Trimming left V 0 bases short and J 0 bases short, with 12 bases between. The CDR3 sequence: CASSQDLTTHSGNTIYF. CDR3 in DNA: TGTGCCAGCAGCCAAGATTTGACCACCCACTCTGGAAACACCATATATTTT. The full variable domain, its missing parts supplied by reference TRBV14 and TRBJ1-3, is EAGVTQFPSHSVIEKGQTVTLRCDPISGHDNLYWYRRVMGKEIKFLLHFVKESKQDESGMPNNRFLAERTGGTYSTLKVQPAELEDSGVYFCASSQDLTTHSGNTIYFGEGSWLTVV.

The chain recombines TRBV11-1 with TRBJ1-1; the D gene is possibly TRBD1 (5 bases). This CDR3 has 13 residues. Germline assignment: CDR1 SGHAT and CDR2 FQDESV (reference sequence). V was clipped by 6 bases and J by 8 bases, with 16 bases between them. The CDR3 is CASRPGTGNEAFF. CDR3 in DNA: TGTGCCAGCAGACCCGGGACGGGAAACGAAGCTTTCTTT.

J is TRBJ1-5 and V is TRBV29-1; D not certain. This CDR3 region has 13 residues. The germline CDR1 and CDR2 sequences are SQVTM and ANQGSEA. The V end lost 4 bases, the J end lost 3 bases, and 10 bases lay between the germline ends. The CDR3 DNA reads as TGCAGCGTTGTTCTCCAACCCAATCAGCCCCAGCATTTT. Translated, it gives CSVVLQPNQPQHF.

V usage is TRBV19 and J usage is TRBJ2-7; D unresolved. The length of the CDR3 is 14 residues. V was pared by 4 bases and J by 2 bases, with 12 bases between. Germline values: CDR1 LNHDA, CDR2 SQIVND (reference sequence). CDR3 DNA: TGTGCCAGTAGTAATGTTATCGGCGCCTACGAGCAGTACTTC. Protein product: CASSNVIGAYEQYF.

This chain connects TRBV18 to TRBJ1-2; 8 bases fit TRBD1. The CDR3 totals 15 residues. Trimming cost V 2 bases and J 4 bases; bases outside gene matches: 6. In germline, CDR1 is KGHSH, CDR2 LQKENI. This chain's CDR3 is CASSPGQGVTYGYTF. CDR3 sequence (DNA): TGTGCCAGCTCACCAGGACAGGGAGTCACCTATGGCTACACCTTC.

The chain links TRBV4-3 to TRBJ2-1, with a weak D call TRBD2 (6 bases). The CDR3 consists of 15 residues. CDR1 is LGHNA and CDR2 is YSLEER in the germline V gene. V was clipped by 3 bases and J by 7 bases, with 16 bases between them. CDR3 bases: TGCGCCAGCAGCCACTTCCGACTAGTCGGGAATGAGCAGTTCTTC. This codes for CASSHFRLVGNEQFF.

V is TRBV6-6 and J is TRBJ1-2; D remains ambiguous. The germline V and J ends were trimmed by 3 bases and 0 bases, with 5 bases remaining between them. The germline CDR1 and CDR2 sequences are MNHNY and SVGAGI (reference sequence). The CDR3 spans 13 residues. The CDR3 here is CASSYVANYGYTF. The CDR3 nucleotides read TGTGCCAGCAGTTATGTAGCTAACTATGGCTACACCTTC.

In the case of this clone: Other DNA variants within this sample encode the same CDR3. The rearrangement joins TRBV5-6 to TRBJ1-1; D not certain. CDR3 length: 11 residues. V was clipped by 3 bases and J by 9 bases, with 9 bases between them. The V gene's germline CDR1 is SGHDT and CDR2 YYEEEE. The CDR3 sequence is CASSYRDKAFF. The CDR3 coding sequence is TGTGCCAGCAGCTACCGAGACAAAGCTTTCTTT.

In its sample, this clone was seen once. The rearrangement links TRBV5-5 to TRBJ2-3; no reliable D call. The CDR3 length is 11 residues. Between the trimmed V and J ends, which lost 5 bases and 2 bases, there was a span of 3 bases. The V gene's germline CDR1 is SGHKS and CDR2 YYEKEE (reference sequence). The CDR3 is CASRLTDTQYF. In DNA form, the CDR3 reads TGTGCCAGCAGGCTCACAGATACGCAGTATTTT.

The chain links TRBV5-1 to TRBJ2-2, with D possibly TRBD2 on 6 matching bases. V dropped 6 bases and J dropped 0 bases, with 15 bases sitting between them. This CDR3 contains 16 residues. Looked up from germline, CDR1 is SGHRS and CDR2 is YFSETQ. As DNA, the CDR3 is TGCGCCAGCAACAAGGAGGGGTCCTCGAACACCGGGGAGCTGTTTTTT. It encodes CASNKEGSSNTGELFF.

On this clone itself: One end of the junction varies from germline; a read error may be responsible. This chain uses TRBV19 with TRBJ2-3, with 7 bases identical to TRBD1. The CDR3 totals 15 residues. Looked up from germline, CDR1 is LNHDA and CDR2 is SQIVND (reference sequence). The CDR3 coding sequence is TGTGCCAGTAGCATAGGACAGGCCGTCGCAGATACGCAGTATTTT. Translated: CASSIGQAVADTQYF.

The chain carries TRBV19 and TRBJ1-5, with TRBD1 as a possible D gene (6 bases). Germline lookup yields CDR1 LNHDA and CDR2 SQIVND (reference sequence). The CDR3 covers 14 residues. V was cut by 2 bases and J by 5 bases, with 10 bases left in between. The CDR3 sequence: CASSISGGYQPQHF. The CDR3 nucleotides are TGTGCCAGTAGTATAAGTGGGGGCTATCAGCCCCAGCATTTT.

For this clone: The same CDR3 also results from other DNA sequences found in this sample. The chain combines TRBV28 with TRBJ1-2; D gene uncertain. From germline, CDR1 is MDHEN and CDR2 SYDVKM. The CDR3 consists of 13 residues. Trimming shortened V by 3 bases and J by 0 bases, and 5 bases separated the two germline ends. The CDR3 spells CASSLKANYGYTF. The CDR3 DNA is TGTGCCAGCAGTTTGAAAGCTAACTATGGCTACACCTTC.

This rearrangement joins TRBV11-3 to TRBJ1-2; no clear D. Germline-derived CDR1 and CDR2 are SGHNT and YENEEA. The CDR3 is 15 amino acids. The ends were cut back, 2 bases at V and 6 bases at J, with 16 bases in the middle. The CDR3 sequence is CASSLISGPWDGYTF. Written as DNA, the CDR3 is TGTGCCAGCAGCTTAATAAGCGGACCTTGGGATGGCTACACCTTC.

The genes are TRBV11-2 and TRBJ1-1; D ambiguous. Germline V gene lookup returns CDR1 SGHAT and CDR2 FQNNGV. V shed 5 bases and J shed 5 bases, with 18 bases lying between them. The CDR3 has 15 amino acids. CDR3 protein: CASSPPAVLGTEAFF. The CDR3 nucleotides read TGTGCCAGCAGCCCCCCGGCGGTTTTGGGGACTGAAGCTTTCTTT.

This clone was recorded once. The rearrangement uses TRBV9 and TRBJ2-2, with 10 bases lining up with TRBD1. Germline V CDR1 and CDR2: SGDLS, YYNGEE. Trimming took 3 bases from V and 6 from J; bases not matched to a gene: 5. CDR3 length: 15 residues. CDR3 loop: CASSAGQGLAGELFF. CDR3 nucleotide sequence: TGTGCCAGCAGCGCGGGACAGGGGTTAGCCGGGGAGCTGTTTTTT.

This chain joins TRBV5-1 and TRBJ1-1; D might be TRBD1 (5 bases). The CDR3 has 15 amino acids. V was cut by 5 bases and J by 1 base, with 15 bases left in between. CDR1 SGHRS and CDR2 YFSETQ come from the germline V gene. CDR3 DNA sequence: TGCGCCAGCAGATACTTCAGGGATGCGAACACTGAAGCTTTCTTT. Protein product: CASRYFRDANTEAFF.

The V gene is TRBV11-3, the J gene TRBJ2-5, with TRBD2 matching 9 bases. The CDR3 covers 15 residues. Germline loops: CDR1 SGHNT, CDR2 YENEEA. V lost 3 bases to trimming and J lost 4 bases; unmatched junction nucleotides: 6. The chain's CDR3 is CASSFAGGPGETQYF. In DNA form, the CDR3 reads TGTGCCAGCAGCTTCGCGGGGGGGCCGGGAGAGACCCAGTACTTC. Using reference TRBV11-3 and TRBJ2-5 for the parts outside the CDR3, the full variable domain is EAGVVQSPRYKIIEKKQPVAFWCNPISGHNTLYWYLQNLGQGPELLIRYENEEAVDDSQLPKDRFSAERLKGVDSTLKIQPAELGDSAVYLCASSFAGGPGETQYFGPGTRLLVL.

The gene calls are TRBV7-8 and TRBJ2-3, with TRBD1 identical over 10 bases. CDR3 length: 15 amino acids. With 1 base clipped from V and 4 bases from J, the junction kept 2 bases outside the gene matches. Germline assignment: CDR1 SGHVS and CDR2 FQNEAQ. The CDR3 coding sequence is TGTGCCAGCAGCTTAGGTGGGACAGGGGCAGATACGCAGTATTTT. This sequence encodes CASSLGGTGADTQYF.

This chain connects TRBV30 to TRBJ2-5; 7 nucleotides agree with TRBD2. The V gene's germline CDR1 is GTSNPN and CDR2 SVGIG (reference sequence). J gave up 5 bases and V 0 bases, and 3 bases lay outside the gene matches. This CDR3 is 13 amino acids long. CDR3 in amino acids: CAWSVGGTETQYF. The CDR3 DNA is TGTGCCTGGAGTGTGGGAGGGACGGAGACCCAGTACTTC.

V usage is TRBV4-3 and J usage is TRBJ2-2; D not resolved. The germline gives CDR1 LGHNA, CDR2 YSLEER. The CDR3 has 14 residues. The V and J ends lost 0 bases and 5 bases respectively, with 7 bases between them. The chain's CDR3 is CASSQDARTGELFF. The CDR3 region has the DNA TGCGCCAGCAGCCAAGATGCACGGACCGGGGAGCTGTTTTTT.

The CDR3 coding sequence is TGTGCCAGCAGTGCAAGGGGCGGACAGGGGCGAAGACCCCTCCACTTT. This sequence encodes CASSARGGQGRRPLHF. V and J are TRBV28 and TRBJ1-6, with 9 bases fitting TRBD1. CDR3 length: 16 residues. V shed 5 bases and J 12 bases; nucleotides not matched to a gene: 14. CDR1 MDHEN and CDR2 SYDVKM come from the germline V gene.

This chain connects TRBV11-3 to TRBJ1-3; D gene uncertain. CDR3 length equals 15 residues. V was clipped by 3 bases and J by 4 bases, with 13 bases between them. Germline lookup yields CDR1 SGHNT and CDR2 YENEEA. CDR3 sequence reads: CASSFTSVPGNTIYF. CDR3 coding DNA: TGTGCCAGCAGCTTTACCTCCGTCCCAGGAAACACCATATATTTT. Full variable domain (missing parts from reference TRBV11-3 and TRBJ1-3): EAGVVQSPRYKIIEKKQPVAFWCNPISGHNTLYWYLQNLGQGPELLIRYENEEAVDDSQLPKDRFSAERLKGVDSTLKIQPAELGDSAVYLCASSFTSVPGNTIYFGEGSWLTVV.

V is TRBV27 and J is TRBJ2-6; D might be TRBD2 (7 bases). CDR1 and CDR2 (germline): MNHEY, SMNVEV (reference sequence). This CDR3 contains 17 residues. Trimming shortened V by 6 bases and J by 0 bases, and 15 bases separated the two germline ends. CDR3 loop: CASSSRGGISGANVLTF. DNA of the CDR3: TGTGCCAGCAGCAGTAGGGGGGGGATCTCTGGGGCCAACGTCCTGACTTTC. Together with reference TRBV27 and TRBJ2-6, the CDR3 gives the full variable domain: EAQVTQNPRYLITVTGKKLTVTCSQNMNHEYMSWYRQDPGLGLRQIYYSMNVEVTDKGDVPEGYKVSRKEKRNFPLILESPSPNQTSLYFCASSSRGGISGANVLTFGAGSRLTVL.